Sequencing of this T cell receptor (beta chain) was carried out in a study of T-cell reconstitution after alpha-beta-depleted transplantation in children. Unique molecular identifiers were built into the TCRbeta library. TCRdb passed the PCR reads through MiXCR, listing each CDR3 protein once. The sample includes around 230,000 distinct CDR3 sequences, approximately 17% of them seen just once. CDR1 and CDR2 from the germline V gene are LGHDT and YNNKEL (reference sequence). Unmatched junction bases numbered 11, after V lost 6 bases and J lost 4 bases. The CDR3 sequence is 19 residues long. Broader study findings: Diversity of TCRbeta at day 60 was high in some patients, arising from surviving recipient T cells and thymic progenitors.

About this clonotype itself: Its antigen remains unidentified.

This specimen consisted of PBMCs, mostly from graft donor cells, obtained 360 days after TCRalphabeta/CD19-depleted stem cell transplant. The rearrangement joins TRBV3-1 to TRBJ2-2, with 16 bases fitting TRBD2. This TCR was recovered from a male patient aged 2 to 10 who had a stem cell transplant for acute lymphoblastic leukemia, so the T cells may come from the graft donor. The CDR3 reads CASRPNPGTSGGATGELFF. In DNA, the CDR3 is TGTGCCAGCAGACCCAACCCCGGGACTAGCGGGGGGGCCACCGGGGAGCTGTTTTTT.